The source of this T cell receptor beta chain is a study of T cells in tumors after PD-1 blockade. Overall study context: Either cemiplimab 350 mg every 2 weeks or pembrolizumab 200 mg every 3 weeks was given.

V lost 2 bases and J lost 2; bases outside the gene matches: 5. CDR3 length: 16 residues. Germline CDR1 is KGHSH and CDR2 is LQKENI. Repertoires were generated with immunoSEQ multiplex PCR, while TCRdb's copy carries only in-frame clones and drops some. The data hold around 21,000 clones, with 65% to 85% observed a single time. J is TRBJ2-2 and V is TRBV18, with 7 bases aligning to TRBD2. The sequences come from PBMCs, collected after anti-PD-1 therapy. This TCR came from a human donor with advanced basal cell or squamous cell carcinoma (not recorded which). The CDR3 spells CASSPSAGLNTGELFF. As DNA, the CDR3 is TGTGCCAGCTCACCATCAGCGGGACTAAACACCGGGGAGCTGTTTTTT.